This entry lists 5 T cell receptor beta chains sequenced from one sample in a study of blood T cell repertoires in COVID-19. Profiling relied on immunoSEQ multiplex PCR, and the TCRdb table lists in-frame clones only, not all of them. The data show 150,000 to 200,000 clones, with 85% to 95% seen just once and roughly 2% held by the top ten. Sequencing was done on a sample of peripheral blood. The receptors originated from an older woman with COVID-19, enrolled during active disease.

The J gene is TRBJ1-3, the V gene TRBV9; D uncertain. The CDR3 extends over 15 amino acids. The germline V and J ends were trimmed by 0 bases and 0 bases, with 7 bases remaining between them. CDR1 is SGDLS and CDR2 is YYNGEE in the germline V gene. CDR3 sequence reads: CASSVAPSSGNTIYF. In nucleotides, the CDR3 is TGTGCCAGCAGCGTAGCCCCGAGCTCTGGAAACACCATATATTTT.

The V and J genes are TRBV24-1 and TRBJ1-5; the match to TRBD1 covers 7 bases. J was trimmed by 7 bases and V by 0 bases; bases with no gene match: 5. This CDR3 spans 15 amino acids. Germline CDR1 KGHDR, CDR2 SFDVKD. The CDR3: CATSDLEGAGQPQHF. The CDR3, as DNA: TGTGCCACCAGTGATTTGGAGGGGGCTGGACAGCCCCAGCATTTT.

The CDR3 region is CASSFGISTDTQYF. The CDR3 DNA sequence: TGTGCCAGCAGCTTCGGGATAAGCACAGATACGCAGTATTTT. The chain couples TRBV11-2 to TRBJ2-3; TRBD2 is a possible D gene (5 bases). CDR3 length equals 14 residues. Germline CDR1 SGHAT, CDR2 FQNNGV. V gave up 3 bases and J gave up 0 bases, with 7 bases separating them.

The chain employs TRBV9 and TRBJ2-3, with 10 bases aligning to TRBD2. V was pared by 0 bases and J by 0 bases, with 7 bases of the junction left unmatched. The CDR3 spans 18 residues. Germline assignment: CDR1 SGDLS and CDR2 YYNGEE. The CDR3 nucleotides are TGTGCCAGCAGCGTAGGGGCTAGCGGGGGTGGGAGCACAGATACGCAGTATTTT. As protein: CASSVGASGGGSTDTQYF.

The sample holds one count of this clone. The chain links TRBV7-3 to TRBJ1-1; D not certain. The CDR3 is 13 residues long. CDR1 and CDR2 from the germline V gene are SGHTA and FQGTGA. V lost 5 bases and J 0 bases, leaving 7 bases between the germline ends. The CDR3 is CASSPEVNTEAFF. The CDR3 DNA reads TGTGCCAGCAGCCCAGAGGTGAACACTGAAGCTTTCTTT.